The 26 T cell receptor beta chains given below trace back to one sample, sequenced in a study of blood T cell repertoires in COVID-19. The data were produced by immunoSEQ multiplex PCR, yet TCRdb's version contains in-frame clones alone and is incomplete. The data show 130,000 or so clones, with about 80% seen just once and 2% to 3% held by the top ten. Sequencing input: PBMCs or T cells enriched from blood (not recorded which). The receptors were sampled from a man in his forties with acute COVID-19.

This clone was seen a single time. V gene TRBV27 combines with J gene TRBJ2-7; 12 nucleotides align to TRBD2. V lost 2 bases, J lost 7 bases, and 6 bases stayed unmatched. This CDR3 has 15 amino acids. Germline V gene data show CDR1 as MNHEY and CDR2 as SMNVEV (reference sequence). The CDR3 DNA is TGTGCCAGCAGTTTAGGACTAGCGGGGATAAGGGAGCAGTACTTC. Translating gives CASSLGLAGIREQYF.

CDR3 DNA: TGTGCCAGCAGTGAAATAGGACTAGCTTCGACCGGGGAGCTGTTTTTT. Translating gives CASSEIGLASTGELFF. The V and J genes are TRBV2 and TRBJ2-2, with TRBD2 matching 8 bases. This CDR3 region has 16 residues. Trimming took 2 bases from V and 5 from J; bases not matched to a gene: 7. Germline V gene sequence: CDR1 SNHLY, CDR2 FYNNEI.

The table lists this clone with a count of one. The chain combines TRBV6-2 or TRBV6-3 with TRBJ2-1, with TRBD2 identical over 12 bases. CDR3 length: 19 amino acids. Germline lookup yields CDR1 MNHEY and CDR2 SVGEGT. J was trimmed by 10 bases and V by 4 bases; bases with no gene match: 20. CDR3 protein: CASSSGTSGRSLGRGEQFF. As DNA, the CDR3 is TGTGCCAGCAGTTCAGGTACTAGCGGGAGGTCCTTGGGAAGGGGAGAGCAGTTCTTC.

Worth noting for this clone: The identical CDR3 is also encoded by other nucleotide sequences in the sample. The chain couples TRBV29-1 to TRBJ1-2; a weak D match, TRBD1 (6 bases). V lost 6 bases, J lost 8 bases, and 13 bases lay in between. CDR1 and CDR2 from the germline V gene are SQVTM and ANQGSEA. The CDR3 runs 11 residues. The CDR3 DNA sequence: TGCAGCGTAGGGGGGGGATACGGCTACACCTTC. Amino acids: CSVGGGYGYTF.

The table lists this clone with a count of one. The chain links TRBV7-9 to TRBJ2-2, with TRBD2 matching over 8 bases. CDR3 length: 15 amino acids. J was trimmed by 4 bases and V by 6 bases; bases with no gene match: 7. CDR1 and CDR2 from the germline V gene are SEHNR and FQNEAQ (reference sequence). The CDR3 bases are TGTGCCAGCAGACCCCGGGGGGGCGGCACCGGGGAGCTGTTTTTT. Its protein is CASRPRGGGTGELFF.

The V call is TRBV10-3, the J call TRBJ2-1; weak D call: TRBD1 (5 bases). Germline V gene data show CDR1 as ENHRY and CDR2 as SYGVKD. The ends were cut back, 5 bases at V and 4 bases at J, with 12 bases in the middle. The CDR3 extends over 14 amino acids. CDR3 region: CAISSEDSYNEQFF. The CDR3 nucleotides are TGTGCCATCAGTTCAGAAGACAGTTACAATGAGCAGTTCTTC.

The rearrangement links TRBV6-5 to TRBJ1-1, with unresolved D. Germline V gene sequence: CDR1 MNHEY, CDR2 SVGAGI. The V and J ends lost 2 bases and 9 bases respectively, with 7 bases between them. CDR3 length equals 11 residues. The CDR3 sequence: CASSYEGKAFF. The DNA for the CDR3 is TGTGCCAGCAGTTACGAGGGCAAAGCTTTCTTT.

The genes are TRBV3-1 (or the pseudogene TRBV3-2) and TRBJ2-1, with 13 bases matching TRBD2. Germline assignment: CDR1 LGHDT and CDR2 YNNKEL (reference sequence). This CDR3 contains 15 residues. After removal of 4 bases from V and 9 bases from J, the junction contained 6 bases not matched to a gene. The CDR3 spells CASSLGLAGEGEQFF. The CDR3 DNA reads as TGTGCCAGCAGCCTCGGACTAGCGGGGGAGGGTGAGCAGTTCTTC.

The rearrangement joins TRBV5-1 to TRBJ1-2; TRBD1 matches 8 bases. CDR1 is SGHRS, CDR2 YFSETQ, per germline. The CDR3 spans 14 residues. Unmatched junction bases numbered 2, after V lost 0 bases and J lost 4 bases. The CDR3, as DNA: TGCGCCAGCAGCTTGGGACAGGGGAGCTATGGCTACACCTTC. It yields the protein CASSLGQGSYGYTF.

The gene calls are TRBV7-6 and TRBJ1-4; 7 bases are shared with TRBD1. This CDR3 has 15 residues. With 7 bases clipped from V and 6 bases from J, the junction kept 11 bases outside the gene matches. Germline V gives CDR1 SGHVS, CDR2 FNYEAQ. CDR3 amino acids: CASTLGGGGYEKLFF. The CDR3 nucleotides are TGTGCCAGCACCCTCGGAGGAGGGGGCTATGAAAAACTGTTTTTT.

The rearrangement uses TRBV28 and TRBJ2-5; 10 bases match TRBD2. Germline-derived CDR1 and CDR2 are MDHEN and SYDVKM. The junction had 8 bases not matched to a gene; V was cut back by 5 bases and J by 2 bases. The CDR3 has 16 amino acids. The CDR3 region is CASSPLGSGRQETQYF. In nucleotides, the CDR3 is TGTGCCAGCAGTCCCCTGGGTAGCGGGAGGCAAGAGACCCAGTACTTC.

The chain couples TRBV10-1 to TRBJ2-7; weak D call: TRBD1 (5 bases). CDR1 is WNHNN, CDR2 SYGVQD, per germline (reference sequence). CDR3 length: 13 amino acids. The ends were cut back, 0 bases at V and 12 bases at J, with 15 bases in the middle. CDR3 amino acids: CASSESQGLVRYF. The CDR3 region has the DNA TGCGCCAGCAGTGAGTCTCAGGGCTTAGTCCGGTACTTC.

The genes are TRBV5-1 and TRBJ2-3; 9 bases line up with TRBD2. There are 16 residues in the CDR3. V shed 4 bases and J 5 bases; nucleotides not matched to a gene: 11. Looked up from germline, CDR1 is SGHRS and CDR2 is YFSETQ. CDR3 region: CASSPAVAGGGDTQYF. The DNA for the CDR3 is TGCGCCAGCAGCCCCGCGGTGGCGGGAGGGGGAGATACGCAGTATTTT.

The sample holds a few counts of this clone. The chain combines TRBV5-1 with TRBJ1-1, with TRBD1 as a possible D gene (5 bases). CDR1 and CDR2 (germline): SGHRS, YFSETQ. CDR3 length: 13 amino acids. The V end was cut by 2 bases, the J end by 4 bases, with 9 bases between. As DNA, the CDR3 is TGCGCCAGCAGCTTAGGGGTGGGCACTGAAGCTTTCTTT. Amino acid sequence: CASSLGVGTEAFF.

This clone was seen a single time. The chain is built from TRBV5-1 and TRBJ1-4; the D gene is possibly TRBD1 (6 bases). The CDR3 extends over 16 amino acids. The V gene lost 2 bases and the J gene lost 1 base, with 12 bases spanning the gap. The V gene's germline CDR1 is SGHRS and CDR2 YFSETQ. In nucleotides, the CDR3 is TGCGCCAGCAGCTTTAACCCACAGGGAACTAATGAAAAACTGTTTTTT. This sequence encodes CASSFNPQGTNEKLFF.

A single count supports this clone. CDR3 loop: CASSDARRVNTEAFF. In nucleotides, the CDR3 is TGTGCCAGCAGTGACGCTAGACGGGTCAACACTGAAGCTTTCTTT. The rearrangement uses TRBV6-1 and TRBJ1-1; no reliable D call. The CDR3 sequence is 15 residues long. Germline V gives CDR1 MNHNS, CDR2 SASEGT. Trimming removed 3 bases from V and 2 bases from J, with 13 bases in between.

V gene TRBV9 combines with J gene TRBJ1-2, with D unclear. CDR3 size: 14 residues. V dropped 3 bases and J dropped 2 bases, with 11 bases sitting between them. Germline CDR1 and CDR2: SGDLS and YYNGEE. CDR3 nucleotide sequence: TGTGCCAGCAGCGCCGAGGACTGGAACTATGGCTACACCTTC. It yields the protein CASSAEDWNYGYTF. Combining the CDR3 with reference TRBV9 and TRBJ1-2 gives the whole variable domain DSGVTQTPKHLITATGQRVTLRCSPRSGDLSVYWYQQSLDQGLQFLIQYYNGEERAKGNILERFSAQQFPDLHSELNLSSLELGDSALYFCASSAEDWNYGYTFGSGTRLTVV.

The CDR3 DNA reads as TGTGCCAGCAGTCCCCATCGGGTAAACGCCTACGAGCAGTACTTC. This codes for CASSPHRVNAYEQYF. The chain joins TRBV28 to TRBJ2-7; no reliable D call. There are 15 residues in the CDR3. In germline, CDR1 is MDHEN, CDR2 SYDVKM. V gave up 5 bases and J gave up 2 bases, with 16 bases separating them.

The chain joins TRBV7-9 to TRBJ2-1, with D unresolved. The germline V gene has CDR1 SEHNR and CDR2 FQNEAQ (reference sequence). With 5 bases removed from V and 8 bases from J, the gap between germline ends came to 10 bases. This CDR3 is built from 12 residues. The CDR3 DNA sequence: TGTGCCAGCAGCCCCCTAGACGATGAGCAGTTCTTC. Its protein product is CASSPLDDEQFF. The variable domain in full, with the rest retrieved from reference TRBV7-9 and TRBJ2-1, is DTGVSQNPRHKITKRGQNVTFRCDPISEHNRLYWYRQTLGQGPEFLTYFQNEAQLEKSRLLSDRFSAERPKGSFSTLEIQRTEQGDSAMYLCASSPLDDEQFFGPGTRLTVL.

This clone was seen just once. The CDR3 nucleotides read TGTGCCAGCAGCCAAGATGTCCGTCAGCCCCAGCATTTT. It yields the protein CASSQDVRQPQHF. The J gene is TRBJ1-5, the V gene TRBV3-1 (or the pseudogene TRBV3-2); D gene unclear. The CDR3 contains 13 residues. The V gene lost 0 bases and the J gene lost 6 bases, with 6 bases spanning the gap. Germline-derived CDR1 and CDR2 are LGHDT and YNNKEL (reference sequence).

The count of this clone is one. As DNA, the CDR3 is TGTGCCAGCAGCGTAGTACCGTCAGGGGGAATGAACACTGAAGCTTTCTTT. It translates to CASSVVPSGGMNTEAFF. The chain is built from TRBV9 and TRBJ1-1; TRBD1 agrees at 7 bases. CDR1 and CDR2 from the germline V gene are SGDLS and YYNGEE. The V gene end was trimmed by 0 bases and the J gene end by 0 bases; junction bases not matched to a gene: 8. The CDR3 is 17 amino acids.

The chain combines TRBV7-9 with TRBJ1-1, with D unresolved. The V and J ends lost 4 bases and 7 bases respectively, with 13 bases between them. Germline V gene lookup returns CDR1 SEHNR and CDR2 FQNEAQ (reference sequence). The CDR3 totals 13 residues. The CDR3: CASSSQSGSEAFF. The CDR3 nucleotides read TGTGCCAGCAGCTCCCAAAGTGGCAGTGAAGCTTTCTTT.

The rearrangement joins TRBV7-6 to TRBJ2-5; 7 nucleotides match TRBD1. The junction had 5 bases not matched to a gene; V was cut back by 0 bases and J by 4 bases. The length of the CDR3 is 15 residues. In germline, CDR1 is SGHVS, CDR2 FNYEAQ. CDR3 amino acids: CASSLAGGAGETQYF. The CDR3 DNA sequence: TGTGCCAGCAGCTTAGCAGGGGGCGCGGGAGAGACCCAGTACTTC.

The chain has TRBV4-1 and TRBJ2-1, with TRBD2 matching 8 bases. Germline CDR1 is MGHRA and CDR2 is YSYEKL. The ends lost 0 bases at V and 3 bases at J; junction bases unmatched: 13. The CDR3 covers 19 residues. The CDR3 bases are TGCGCCAGCAGCCAAGAAAGGTTTGTGGCGGGAGGACTCTACAATGAGCAGTTCTTC. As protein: CASSQERFVAGGLYNEQFF.

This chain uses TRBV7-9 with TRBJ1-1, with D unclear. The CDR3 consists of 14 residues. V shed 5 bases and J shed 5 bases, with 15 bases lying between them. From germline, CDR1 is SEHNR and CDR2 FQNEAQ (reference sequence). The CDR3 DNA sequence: TGTGCCAGCAGCGTAAGTTCAGTCGGGACTGAAGCTTTCTTT. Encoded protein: CASSVSSVGTEAFF.

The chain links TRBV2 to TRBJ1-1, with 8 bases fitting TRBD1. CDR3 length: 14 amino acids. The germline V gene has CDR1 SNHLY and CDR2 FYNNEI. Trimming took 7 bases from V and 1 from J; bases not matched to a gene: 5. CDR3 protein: CASTTGGGNTEAFF. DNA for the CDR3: TGTGCCAGCACCACAGGGGGGGGGAACACTGAAGCTTTCTTT. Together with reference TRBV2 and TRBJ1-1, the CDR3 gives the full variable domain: EPEVTQTPSHQVTQMGQEVILRCVPISNHLYFYWYRQILGQKVEFLVSFYNNEISEKSEIFDDQFSVERPDGSNFTLKIRSTKLEDSAMYFCASTTGGGNTEAFFGQGTRLTVV.